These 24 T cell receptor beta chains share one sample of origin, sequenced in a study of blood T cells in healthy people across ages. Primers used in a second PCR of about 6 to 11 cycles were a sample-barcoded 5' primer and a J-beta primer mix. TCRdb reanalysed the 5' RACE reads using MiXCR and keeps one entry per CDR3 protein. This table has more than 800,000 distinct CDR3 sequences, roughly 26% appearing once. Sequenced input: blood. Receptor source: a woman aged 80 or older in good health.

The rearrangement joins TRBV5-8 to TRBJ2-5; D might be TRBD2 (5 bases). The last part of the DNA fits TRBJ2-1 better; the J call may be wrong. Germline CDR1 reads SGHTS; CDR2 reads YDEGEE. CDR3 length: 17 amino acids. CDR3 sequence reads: CASSPGGGRKNQETQFF. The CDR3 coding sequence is TGTGCCAGCAGCCCAGGAGGTGGCAGGAAAAACCAAGAGACCCAGTTCTTC.

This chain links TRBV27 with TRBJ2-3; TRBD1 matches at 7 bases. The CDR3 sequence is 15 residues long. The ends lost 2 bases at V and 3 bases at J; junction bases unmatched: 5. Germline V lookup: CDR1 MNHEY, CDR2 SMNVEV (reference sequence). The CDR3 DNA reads TGTGCCAGCAGTTTAGTAGGGACAGCTACAGATACGCAGTATTTT. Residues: CASSLVGTATDTQYF.

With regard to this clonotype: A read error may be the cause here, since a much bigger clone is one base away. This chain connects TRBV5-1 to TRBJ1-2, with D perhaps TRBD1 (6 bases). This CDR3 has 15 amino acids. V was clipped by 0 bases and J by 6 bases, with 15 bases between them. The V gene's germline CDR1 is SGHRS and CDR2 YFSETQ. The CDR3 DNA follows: TGCGCCAGCAGCTTGGAGGCGGGGGCACCCCATGGCTACACCTTC. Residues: CASSLEAGAPHGYTF.

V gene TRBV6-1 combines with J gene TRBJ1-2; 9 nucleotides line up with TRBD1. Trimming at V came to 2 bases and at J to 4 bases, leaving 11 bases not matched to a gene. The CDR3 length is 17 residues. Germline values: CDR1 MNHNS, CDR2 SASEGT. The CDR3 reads CASSESGTGRQGYGYTF. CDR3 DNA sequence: TGTGCCAGCAGTGAATCGGGGACAGGGAGGCAGGGCTATGGCTACACCTTC.

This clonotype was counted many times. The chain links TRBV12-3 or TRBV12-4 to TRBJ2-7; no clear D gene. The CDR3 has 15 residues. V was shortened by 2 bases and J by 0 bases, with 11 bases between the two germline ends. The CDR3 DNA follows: TGTGCCAGCAGTTTACCGTCGGGTTTCTCCTACGAGCAGTACTTC. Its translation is CASSLPSGFSYEQYF.

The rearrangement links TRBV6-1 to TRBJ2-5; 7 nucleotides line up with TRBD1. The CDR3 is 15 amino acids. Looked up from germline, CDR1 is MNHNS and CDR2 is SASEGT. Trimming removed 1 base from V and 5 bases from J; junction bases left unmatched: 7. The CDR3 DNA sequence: TGTGCCAGCAGTGAAGAGGGGGCGGGTTGGGAGACCCAGTACTTC. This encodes CASSEEGAGWETQYF.

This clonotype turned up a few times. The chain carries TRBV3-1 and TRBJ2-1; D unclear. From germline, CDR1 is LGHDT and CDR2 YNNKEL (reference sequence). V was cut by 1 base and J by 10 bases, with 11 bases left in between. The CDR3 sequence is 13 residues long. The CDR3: CASSQGLGGEQFF. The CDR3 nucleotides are TGTGCCAGCAGCCAAGGGTTGGGCGGCGAGCAGTTCTTC.

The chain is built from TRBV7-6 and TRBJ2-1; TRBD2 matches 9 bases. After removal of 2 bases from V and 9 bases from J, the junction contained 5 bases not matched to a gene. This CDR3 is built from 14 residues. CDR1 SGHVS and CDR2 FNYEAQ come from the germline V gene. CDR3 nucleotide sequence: TGTGCCAGCAGCTTAAGGTCAGCGGGGGGTGAGCAGTTCTTC. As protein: CASSLRSAGGEQFF.

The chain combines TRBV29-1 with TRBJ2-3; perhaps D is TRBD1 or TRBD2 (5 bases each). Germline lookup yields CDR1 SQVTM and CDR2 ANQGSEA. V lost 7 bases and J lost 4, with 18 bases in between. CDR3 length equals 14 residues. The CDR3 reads CSGVRGTPSDTQYF. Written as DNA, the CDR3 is TGCAGCGGGGTTCGTGGGACCCCTTCAGATACGCAGTATTTT.

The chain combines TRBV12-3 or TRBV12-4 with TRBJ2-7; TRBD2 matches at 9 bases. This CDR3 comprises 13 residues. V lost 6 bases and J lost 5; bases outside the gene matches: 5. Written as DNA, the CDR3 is TGTGCCAGCAGCCCTAGCGGGATCGACGAGCAGTACTTC. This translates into CASSPSGIDEQYF.

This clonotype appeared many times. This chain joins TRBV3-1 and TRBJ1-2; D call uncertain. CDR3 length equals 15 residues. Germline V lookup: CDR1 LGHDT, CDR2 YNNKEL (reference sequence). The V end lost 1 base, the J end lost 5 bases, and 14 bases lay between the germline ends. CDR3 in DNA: TGTGCCAGCAGCCAAGGTCGAGGGAATACGTATGGCTACACCTTC. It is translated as CASSQGRGNTYGYTF.

CDR3 residues: CASSHRRGVNTEAFF. As DNA, the CDR3 is TGTGCCAGCAGCCACCGCCGAGGGGTGAACACTGAAGCTTTCTTT. The rearrangement uses TRBV7-2 and TRBJ1-1, with TRBD1 as a possible D gene (5 bases). The CDR3 is made up of 15 amino acids. The V end was cut by 5 bases, the J end by 0 bases, with 13 bases between. Germline CDR1 SGHTA, CDR2 FQGNSA.

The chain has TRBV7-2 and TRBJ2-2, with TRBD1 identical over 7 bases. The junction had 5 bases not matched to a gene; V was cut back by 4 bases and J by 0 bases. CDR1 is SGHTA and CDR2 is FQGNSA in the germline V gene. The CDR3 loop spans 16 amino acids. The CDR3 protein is CASSSQGITNTGELFF. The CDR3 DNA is TGTGCCAGCAGCTCACAGGGGATAACGAACACCGGGGAGCTGTTTTTT.

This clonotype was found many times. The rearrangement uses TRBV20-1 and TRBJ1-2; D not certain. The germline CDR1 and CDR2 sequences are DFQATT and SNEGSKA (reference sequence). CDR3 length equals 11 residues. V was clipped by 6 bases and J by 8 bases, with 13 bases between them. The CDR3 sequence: CSAQSGSGYTF. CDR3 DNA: TGCAGTGCCCAGTCGGGAAGCGGCTACACCTTC.

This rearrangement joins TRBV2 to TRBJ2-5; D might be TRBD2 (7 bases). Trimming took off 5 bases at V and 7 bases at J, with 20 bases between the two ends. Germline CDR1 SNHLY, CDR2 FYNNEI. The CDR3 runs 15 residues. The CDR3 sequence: CASSQNRAERGTQYF. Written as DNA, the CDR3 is TGTGCCAGCAGTCAGAACAGGGCTGAGCGGGGGACCCAGTACTTC. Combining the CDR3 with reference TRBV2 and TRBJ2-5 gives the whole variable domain EPEVTQTPSHQVTQMGQEVILRCVPISNHLYFYWYRQILGQKVEFLVSFYNNEISEKSEIFDDQFSVERPDGSNFTLKIRSTKLEDSAMYFCASSQNRAERGTQYFGPGTRLLVL.

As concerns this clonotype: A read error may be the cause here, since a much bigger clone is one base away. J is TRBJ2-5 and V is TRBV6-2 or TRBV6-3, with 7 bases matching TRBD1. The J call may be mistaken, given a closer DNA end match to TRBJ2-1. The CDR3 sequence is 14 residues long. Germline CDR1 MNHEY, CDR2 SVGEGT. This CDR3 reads CASSPGQRKETQFF. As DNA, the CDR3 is TGTGCCAGCAGCCCGGGACAGCGAAAAGAGACCCAGTTCTTC.

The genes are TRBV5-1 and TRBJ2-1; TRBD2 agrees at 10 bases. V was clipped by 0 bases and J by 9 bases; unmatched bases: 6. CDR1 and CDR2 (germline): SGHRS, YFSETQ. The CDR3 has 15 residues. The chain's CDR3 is CASSLVVAGGSEQFF. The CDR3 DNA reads TGCGCCAGCAGCTTGGTTGTAGCGGGAGGAAGTGAGCAGTTCTTC.

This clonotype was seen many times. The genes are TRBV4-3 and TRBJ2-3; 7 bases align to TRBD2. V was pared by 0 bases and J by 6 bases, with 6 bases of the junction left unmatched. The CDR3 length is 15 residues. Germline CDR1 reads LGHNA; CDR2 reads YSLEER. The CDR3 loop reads CASSQDRLAADTQYF. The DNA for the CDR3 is TGCGCCAGCAGCCAAGATCGGCTAGCGGCCGATACGCAGTATTTT.

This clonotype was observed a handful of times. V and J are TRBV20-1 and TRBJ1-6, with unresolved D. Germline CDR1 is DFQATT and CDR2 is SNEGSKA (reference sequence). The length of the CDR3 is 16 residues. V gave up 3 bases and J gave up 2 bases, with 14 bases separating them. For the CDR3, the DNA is TGCAGTGCTAGCGTCGGTGGTTCGGCCTATAATTCACCCCTCCACTTT. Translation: CSASVGGSAYNSPLHF.

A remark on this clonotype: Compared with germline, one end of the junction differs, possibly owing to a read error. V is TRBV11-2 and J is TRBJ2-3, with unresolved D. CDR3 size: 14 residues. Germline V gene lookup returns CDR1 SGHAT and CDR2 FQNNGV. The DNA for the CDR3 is TGTACCAGTGTCTTTAATAGGGCCACAGATACGCAGTATTTT. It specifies CTSVFNRATDTQYF.

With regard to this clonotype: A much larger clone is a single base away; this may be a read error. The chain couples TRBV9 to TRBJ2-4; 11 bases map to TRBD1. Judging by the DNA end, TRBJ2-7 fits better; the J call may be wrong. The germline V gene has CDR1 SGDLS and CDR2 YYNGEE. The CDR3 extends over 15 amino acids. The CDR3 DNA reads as TGTGCCAGCAGCGCAAAGGACAGGGGGCTCAACGAGCAGTACTTC. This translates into CASSAKDRGLNEQYF.

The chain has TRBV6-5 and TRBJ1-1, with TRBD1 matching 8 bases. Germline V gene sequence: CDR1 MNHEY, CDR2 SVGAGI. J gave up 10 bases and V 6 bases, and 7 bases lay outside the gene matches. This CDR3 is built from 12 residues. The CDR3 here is CASSRGTGGAFF. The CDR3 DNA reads TGTGCCAGCAGCCGGGGGACAGGTGGAGCTTTCTTT.

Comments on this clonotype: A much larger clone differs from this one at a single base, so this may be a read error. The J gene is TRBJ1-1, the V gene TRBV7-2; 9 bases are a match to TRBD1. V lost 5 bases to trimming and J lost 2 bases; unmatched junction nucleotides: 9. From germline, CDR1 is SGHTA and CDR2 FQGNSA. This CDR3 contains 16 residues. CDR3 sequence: CASSVTGGRINTEAFF. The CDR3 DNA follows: TGTGCCAGCAGCGTCACAGGGGGCAGGATAAACACTGAAGCTTTCTTT.

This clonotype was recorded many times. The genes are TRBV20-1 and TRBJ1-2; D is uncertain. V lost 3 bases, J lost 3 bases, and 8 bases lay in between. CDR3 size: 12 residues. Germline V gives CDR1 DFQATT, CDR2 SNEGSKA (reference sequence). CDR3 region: CSARLRDYGYTF. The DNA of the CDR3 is TGCAGTGCTAGGCTAAGGGACTATGGCTACACCTTC.